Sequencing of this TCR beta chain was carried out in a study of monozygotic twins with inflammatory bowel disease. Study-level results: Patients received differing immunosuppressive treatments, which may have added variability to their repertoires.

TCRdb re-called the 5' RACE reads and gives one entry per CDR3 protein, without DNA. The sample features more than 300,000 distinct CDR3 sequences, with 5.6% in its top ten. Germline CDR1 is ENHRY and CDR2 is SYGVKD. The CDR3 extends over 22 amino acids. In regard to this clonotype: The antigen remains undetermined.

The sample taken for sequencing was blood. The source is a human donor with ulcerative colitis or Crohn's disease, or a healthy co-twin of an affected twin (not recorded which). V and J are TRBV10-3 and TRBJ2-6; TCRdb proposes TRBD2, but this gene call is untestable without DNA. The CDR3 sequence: CAISVTGRMPWGRSSGANVLTF.